This TCR beta chain comes out of a study of T cell repertoires in cytomegalovirus infection. A single record per CDR3 protein comes from TCRdb applying MiXCR to the reads. The sample lists about 330,000 distinct CDR3 sequences, 9% to 9.5% occurring once. This CDR3 contains 16 residues. V was pared by 1 base and J by 2 bases, with 13 bases between. Germline-derived CDR1 and CDR2 are LGHNA and YNFKEQ. This clonotype was seen a handful of times. The TCR was taken from a human donor in good health (CMV status not recorded). Some clones in this sample may be carry-over from other donors' samples. This chain links TRBV4-2 with TRBJ2-3; possible D gene TRBD2, 6 bases. Sequenced: PBMCs. The CDR3 DNA sequence: TGTGCCAGCAGCCAAGCGATCGGGACTGACACAGATACGCAGTATTTT. Amino acid sequence: CASSQAIGTDTDTQYF.